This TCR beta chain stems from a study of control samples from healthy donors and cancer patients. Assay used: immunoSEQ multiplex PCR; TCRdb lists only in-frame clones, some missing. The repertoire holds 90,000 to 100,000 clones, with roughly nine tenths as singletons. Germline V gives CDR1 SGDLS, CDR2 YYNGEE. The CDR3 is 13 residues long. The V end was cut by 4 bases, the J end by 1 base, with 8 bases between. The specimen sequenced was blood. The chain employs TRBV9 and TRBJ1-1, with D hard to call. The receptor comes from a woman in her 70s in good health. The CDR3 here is CASSFRWNTEAFF. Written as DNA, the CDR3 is TGTGCCAGCAGCTTCCGCTGGAACACTGAAGCTTTCTTT.